This T cell receptor (beta chain) was sequenced for a study of blood T cells in healthy people across ages. The CDR3 is made up of 13 amino acids. The V gene lost 2 bases and the J gene lost 5 bases, with 9 bases spanning the gap. Germline loops: CDR1 KGHSH, CDR2 LQKENI. Using a J-beta primer mix together with a sample-barcoded 5' primer, a second PCR was run for about 6 to 12 cycles. TCRdb reanalysed the 5' RACE reads using MiXCR and keeps one entry per CDR3 protein. Here the sample spans hundreds of thousands of distinct CDR3 sequences, roughly 44% being singletons. The receptor's source is a woman in her sixties or seventies in good health. The chain recombines TRBV18 with TRBJ2-5; D is unresolved. What was sequenced was blood. CDR3 amino acids: CASSPNDRETQYF. For the CDR3, the DNA is TGTGCCAGCTCACCAAACGATCGGGAGACCCAGTACTTC.